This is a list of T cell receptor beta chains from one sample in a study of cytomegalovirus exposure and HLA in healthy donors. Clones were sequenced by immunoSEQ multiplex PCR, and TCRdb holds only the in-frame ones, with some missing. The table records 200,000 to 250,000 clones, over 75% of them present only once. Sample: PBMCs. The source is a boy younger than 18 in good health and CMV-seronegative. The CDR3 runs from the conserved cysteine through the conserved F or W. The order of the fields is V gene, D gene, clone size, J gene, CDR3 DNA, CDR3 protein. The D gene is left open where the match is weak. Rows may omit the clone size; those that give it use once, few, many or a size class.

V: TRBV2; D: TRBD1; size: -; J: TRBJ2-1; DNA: TGTGCCAGCAGTGCCCACCGGGACAGGGTCTACAATGAGCAGTTCTTC; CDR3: CASSAHRDRVYNEQFF
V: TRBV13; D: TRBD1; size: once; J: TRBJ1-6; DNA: TGTGCCAGCAGCCCCGGACAGGGGAGGGTTAATTCACCCCTCCACTTT; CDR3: CASSPGQGRVNSPLHF
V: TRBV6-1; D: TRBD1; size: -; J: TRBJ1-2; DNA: TGTGCCAGTAGCGACCGGGACAGGGCGGCGGTAGGCTTC; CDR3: CASSDRDRAAVGF
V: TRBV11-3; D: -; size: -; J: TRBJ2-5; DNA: TGTGCCAGCACCTCTCGTCGTGGACAGAAAGAGACCCAGTACTTC; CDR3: CASTSRRGQKETQYF
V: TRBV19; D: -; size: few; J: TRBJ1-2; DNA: TGTGCCAGTAGTACGGGAGGTCTCTATGGCTACACCTTC; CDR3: CASSTGGLYGYTF
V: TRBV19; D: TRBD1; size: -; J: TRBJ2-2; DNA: TGTGCCAGTGCTCAGGGGGCTGCTACCGGGGAGCTGTTTTTT; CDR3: CASAQGAATGELFF
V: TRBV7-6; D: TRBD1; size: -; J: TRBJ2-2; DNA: TGTGCCAGCAGCGCTCACGGGGACAGGGAGGACACCGGGGAGCTGTTTTTT; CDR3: CASSAHGDREDTGELFF
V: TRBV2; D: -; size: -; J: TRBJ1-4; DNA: TGTGCTCTCCTGGCAGGGGAGGGGGACGAAAAACTGTTTTTT; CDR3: CALLAGEGDEKLFF
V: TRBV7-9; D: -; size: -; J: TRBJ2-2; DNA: TGTGCAGGATCCGGGAGAACAATCCGGCAGCTGTTTTTT; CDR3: CAGSGRTIRQLFF
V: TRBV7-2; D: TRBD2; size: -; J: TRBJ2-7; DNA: TGTGCCAGCAGCCGGGCCACGCGGGGGAGCGTGCAGTACTTC; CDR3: CASSRATRGSVQYF
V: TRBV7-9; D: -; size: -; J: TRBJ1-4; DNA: TGTGCCAGCAGCTCCCGAGGACGGGACACTTATAATGAAAAACTGTTTTTT; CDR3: CASSSRGRDTYNEKLFF
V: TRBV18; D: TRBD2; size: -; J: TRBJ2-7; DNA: TGTGCCAGCTCACCGCCGGCTAGCGGGGTGCAGTACTTC; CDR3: CASSPPASGVQYF
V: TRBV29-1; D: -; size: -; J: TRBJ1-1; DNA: TGCAGCGTTCGTCTAGGGGTATTCCCTGAAGCTTTCTTT; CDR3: CSVRLGVFPEAFF
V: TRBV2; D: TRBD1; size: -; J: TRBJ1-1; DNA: TGTGCCAGCAGTGAGGGCAGGGGGATTGAAGCTTTCTTT; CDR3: CASSEGRGIEAFF
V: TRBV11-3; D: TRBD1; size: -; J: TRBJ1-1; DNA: TGTGCCAGCAGCCCACACTCAGGGGGCAGGAATACTGAAGCTTTCTTT; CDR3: CASSPHSGGRNTEAFF
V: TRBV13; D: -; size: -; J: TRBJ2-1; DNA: TGTGCCAGCAGCCTCATTCCGGGAGAGCAGTTCTTC; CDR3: CASSLIPGEQFF
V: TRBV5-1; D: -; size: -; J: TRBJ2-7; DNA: TGCGCCAGCAGCTCCCGAGCGGACAGAGCCTACGAGCAGTACTTC; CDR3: CASSSRADRAYEQYF
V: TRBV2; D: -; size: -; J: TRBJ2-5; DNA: TGTGCCAGCGGGCGCCAGGAGACCCAGTACTTC; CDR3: CASGRQETQYF
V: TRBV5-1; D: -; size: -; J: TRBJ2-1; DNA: TGCGCCAGCAGCTTGGGTGCGACCTACAATGAGCAGTTCTTC; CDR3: CASSLGATYNEQFF
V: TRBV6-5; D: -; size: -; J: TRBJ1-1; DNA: TGTGCCAGCAGTTACTCGCGGGGGCGCCGTACTGAAGCTTTCTTT; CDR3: CASSYSRGRRTEAFF
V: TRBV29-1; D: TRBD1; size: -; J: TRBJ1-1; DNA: TGCAGCGTCGGAAGCAGACAGGGGATGAACACTGAAGCTTTCTTT; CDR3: CSVGSRQGMNTEAFF
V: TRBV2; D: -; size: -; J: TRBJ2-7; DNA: TGTGCCAGCCGGGTTCAGGGGTCCCCCTCCTACGAGCAGTACTTC; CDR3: CASRVQGSPSYEQYF
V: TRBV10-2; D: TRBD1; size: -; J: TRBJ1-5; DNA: TGCGCCAGCAGTGAGTTAAGAGGGACAGGGGAATATCAGCCCCAGCATTTT; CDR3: CASSELRGTGEYQPQHF
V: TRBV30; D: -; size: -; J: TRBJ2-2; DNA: TGTGCTTGGTCGGGAGTTGGGACCGGGGAGCTGTTTTTT; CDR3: CAWSGVGTGELFF
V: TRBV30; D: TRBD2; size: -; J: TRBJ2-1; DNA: TGTGCCCGCAAGACTAGCGGGAGAGGTTCTGAGCAGTTCTTC; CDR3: CARKTSGRGSEQFF
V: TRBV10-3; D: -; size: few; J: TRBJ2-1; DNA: TGTGCCATCAGTGAGTCGACTCGCAGAAATGAGCAGTTCTTC; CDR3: CAISESTRRNEQFF
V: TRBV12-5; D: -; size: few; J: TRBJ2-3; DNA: TGTGCTAGCGGCAACCCGGAGGGTAGCACAGATACGCAGTATTTT; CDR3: CASGNPEGSTDTQYF
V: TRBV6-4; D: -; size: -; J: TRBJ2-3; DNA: TGTGCCAGCAGTGGCGTAGCGGCTAGCACAGATACGCAGTATTTT; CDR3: CASSGVAASTDTQYF
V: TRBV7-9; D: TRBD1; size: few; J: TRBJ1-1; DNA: TGTGCCAGCAGCGTCATGACAGGGGGCACTGAAGCTTTCTTT; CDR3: CASSVMTGGTEAFF
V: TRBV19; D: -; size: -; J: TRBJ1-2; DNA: TGTGCCAGTAGTAGTTTGAGGGCCAACTATGGCTACACCTTC; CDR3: CASSSLRANYGYTF
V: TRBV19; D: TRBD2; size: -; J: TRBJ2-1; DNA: TGTGCCAGTAGAGGTAGCGGGAGGGGTGGGAATGAGCAGTTCTTC; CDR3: CASRGSGRGGNEQFF
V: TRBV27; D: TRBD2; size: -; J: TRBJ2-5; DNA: TGTGCCAGCAGAAGATATAGCGGGAGGGGTCAAGAGACCCAGTACTTC; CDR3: CASRRYSGRGQETQYF
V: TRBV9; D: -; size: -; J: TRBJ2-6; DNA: TGTGCCAGCAGCGGTCAAGGGTCAGGGGGGGCCAACGTCCTGACTTTC; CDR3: CASSGQGSGGANVLTF
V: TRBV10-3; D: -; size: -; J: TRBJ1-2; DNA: TGTGCCATCAGTGTAGACAGGTACTATGGCTACACCTTC; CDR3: CAISVDRYYGYTF
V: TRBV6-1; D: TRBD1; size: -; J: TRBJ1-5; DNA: TGTGCCAGCAATTTGAGGGGGCTGCCCAATCAGCCCCAGCATTTT; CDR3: CASNLRGLPNQPQHF
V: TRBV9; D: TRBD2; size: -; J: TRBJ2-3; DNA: TGTGCCAGCAGCGTAGTGTCTAGCGGGAGTGGCACAGATACGCAGTATTTT; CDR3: CASSVVSSGSGTDTQYF
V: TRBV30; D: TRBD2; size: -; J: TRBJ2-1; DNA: TGTGCCTGGAGCCTTAGCGGGGGGAGCTCCTACAATGAGCAGTTCTTC; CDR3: CAWSLSGGSSYNEQFF
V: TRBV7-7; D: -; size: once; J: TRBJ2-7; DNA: TGTGCCAGCAGCTTAACAGACGTTACCGGCGAGCAGTACTTC; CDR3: CASSLTDVTGEQYF
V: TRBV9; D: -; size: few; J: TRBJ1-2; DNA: TGTGCCAGCAGCGTTTCAAACTATGGCTACACCTTC; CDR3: CASSVSNYGYTF
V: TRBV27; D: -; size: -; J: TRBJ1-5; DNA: TGTGCCATCACTTTAGGGGGGGCGAGAGGCAATCAGCCCCAGCATTTT; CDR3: CAITLGGARGNQPQHF
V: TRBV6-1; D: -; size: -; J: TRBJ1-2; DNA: TGTGCCAGCAGTTATGGCCCGCTTATCTATGGCTACACCTTC; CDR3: CASSYGPLIYGYTF
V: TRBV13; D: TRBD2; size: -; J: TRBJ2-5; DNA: TGTGCCAGCCGCCTAGCGGGGGGGCCGAGGGAGACCCAGTACTTC; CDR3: CASRLAGGPRETQYF
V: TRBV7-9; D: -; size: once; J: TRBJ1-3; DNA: TGTGCCAGCACCCGCTCTGGAAACACCATATATTTT; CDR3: CASTRSGNTIYF
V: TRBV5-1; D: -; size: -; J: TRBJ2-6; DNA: TGCGCCAGCAGCCCTGCGGCCGGGGGGGCCAACGTCCTGACTTTC; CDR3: CASSPAAGGANVLTF
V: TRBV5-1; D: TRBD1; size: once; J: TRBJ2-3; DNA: TGCGCCAGCAGCTTGGGACAGGGGACGAGCACAGATACGCAGTATTTT; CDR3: CASSLGQGTSTDTQYF
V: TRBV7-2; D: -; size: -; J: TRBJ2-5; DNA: TGTGCCAGCAGCTTAGGGGTCAGGGAAGAGACCCAGTACTTC; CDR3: CASSLGVREETQYF
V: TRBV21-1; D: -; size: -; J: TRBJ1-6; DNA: TGTGCCAGCTTTTCAGTTTCACCCCTCCACTTT; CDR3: CASFSVSPLHF
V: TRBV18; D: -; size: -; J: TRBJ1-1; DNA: TGTGCCAGCGGGACACTGAACACTGAAGCTTTCTTT; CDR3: CASGTLNTEAFF
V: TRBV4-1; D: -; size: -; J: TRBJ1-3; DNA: TGCGCCAGTAGTAGGAGTTACCAACCCAACTCTGGAAACACCATATATTTT; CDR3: CASSRSYQPNSGNTIYF
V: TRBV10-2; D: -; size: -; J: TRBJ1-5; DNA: TGCGCCAGCAACGGGTTTTGGAATCAGCCCCAGCATTTT; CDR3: CASNGFWNQPQHF
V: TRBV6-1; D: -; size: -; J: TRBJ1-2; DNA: TGTGCCAGCAGTGACCCAGGCCTTATTTTTGGCTACACCTTC; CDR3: CASSDPGLIFGYTF
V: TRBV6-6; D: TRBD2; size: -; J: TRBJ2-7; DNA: TGTGCCAGCAGTTACTCACCTAGCGGGGGATCCTACGAGCAGTACTTC; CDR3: CASSYSPSGGSYEQYF
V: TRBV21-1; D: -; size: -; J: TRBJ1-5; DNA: TGTGCCAGCAGCAAAGAGTGGAAGGTGAAGGGGTCAAGCAATCAGCCCCAGCATTTT; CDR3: CASSKEWKVKGSSNQPQHF
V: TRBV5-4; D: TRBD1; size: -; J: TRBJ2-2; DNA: TGTGCCAGCAGCTTGGGGGGACAGGGGATAAACACCGGGGAGCTGTTTTTT; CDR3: CASSLGGQGINTGELFF
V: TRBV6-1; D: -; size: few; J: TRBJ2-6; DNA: TGTGCCAGCGGGGACATCGGCTCTGGGGCCAACGTCCTGACTTTC; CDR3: CASGDIGSGANVLTF
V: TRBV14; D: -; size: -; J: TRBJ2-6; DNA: TGTGCCAGCAGCCAAGCTCTCTCAAGGGGGTCCTATCCTGGGGCCAACGTCCTGACTTTC; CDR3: CASSQALSRGSYPGANVLTF
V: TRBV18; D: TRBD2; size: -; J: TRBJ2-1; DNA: TGTGCCAGCTCACTCGGACTAGCGGGGCTCTACAATGAGCAGTTCTTC; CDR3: CASSLGLAGLYNEQFF
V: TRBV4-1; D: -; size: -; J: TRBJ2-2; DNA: TGCGCCAGCAGCCGATCCGGGGGAAACACCGGGGAGCTGTTTTTT; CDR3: CASSRSGGNTGELFF
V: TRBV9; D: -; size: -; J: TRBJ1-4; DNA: TGTGCCAGCAGCGCGCTAGCCGCAACTAATGAAAAACTGTTTTTT; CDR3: CASSALAATNEKLFF
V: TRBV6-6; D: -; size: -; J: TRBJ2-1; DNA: TGTGCCAGCAGTTACTCGGGCGGGGACAATGAGCAGTTCTTC; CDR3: CASSYSGGDNEQFF